The table lists the clone carrying this TCR beta chain with a count of one. The repertoire was sequenced with immunoSEQ multiplex PCR; TCRdb's copy has only in-frame clones and lacks some. The profile covers 150,000 to 200,000 clones, with around 89% appearing a single time and just over 1.4% taken by the ten largest. Germline V gene lookup returns CDR1 LNHNV and CDR2 YYDKDF (reference sequence). V was cut by 0 bases and J by 7 bases, with 6 bases left in between. CDR3 length: 12 amino acids. This sample stems from a study of control samples from healthy donors and cancer patients. V gene TRBV15 combines with J gene TRBJ1-2, with D hard to call. This TCR was recovered from a woman aged 50 to 60 in good health. What was sequenced was blood. The CDR3 DNA is TGTGCCACCAGCAGAGAAGCGCTTGGCTACACCTTC. Its protein product is CATSREALGYTF.